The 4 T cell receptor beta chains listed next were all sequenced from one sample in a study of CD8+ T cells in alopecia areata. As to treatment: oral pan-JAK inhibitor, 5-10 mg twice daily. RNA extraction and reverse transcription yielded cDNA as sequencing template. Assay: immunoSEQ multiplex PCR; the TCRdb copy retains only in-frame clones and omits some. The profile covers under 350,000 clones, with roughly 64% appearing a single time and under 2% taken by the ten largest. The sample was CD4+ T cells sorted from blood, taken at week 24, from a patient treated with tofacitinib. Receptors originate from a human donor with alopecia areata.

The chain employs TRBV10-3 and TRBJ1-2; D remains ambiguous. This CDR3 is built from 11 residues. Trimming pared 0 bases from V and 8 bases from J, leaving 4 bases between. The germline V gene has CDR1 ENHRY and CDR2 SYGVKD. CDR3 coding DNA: TGTGCCATCAGTGAGTCCCGGGGCTACACCTTC. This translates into CAISESRGYTF.

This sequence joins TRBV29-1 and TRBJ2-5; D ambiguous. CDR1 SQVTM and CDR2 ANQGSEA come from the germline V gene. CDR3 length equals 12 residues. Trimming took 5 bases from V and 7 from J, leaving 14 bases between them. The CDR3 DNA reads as TGCAGCGTTCTTGATTGGTTTGGGACCCAGTACTTC. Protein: CSVLDWFGTQYF.

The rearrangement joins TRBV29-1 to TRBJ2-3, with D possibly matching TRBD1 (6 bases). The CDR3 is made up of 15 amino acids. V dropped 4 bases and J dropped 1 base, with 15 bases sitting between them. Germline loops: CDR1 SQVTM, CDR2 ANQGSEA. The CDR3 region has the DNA TGCAGCGTTGTTAACCCGGGACACCGCACAGATACGCAGTATTTT. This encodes CSVVNPGHRTDTQYF.

The CDR3 loop is CAWSTKTSRVNEQFF. In DNA, the CDR3 is TGTGCCTGGAGTACTAAGACTAGCAGGGTGAATGAGCAGTTCTTC. The chain combines TRBV30 with TRBJ2-1; 7 bases are shared with TRBD2. The CDR3 totals 15 residues. V was clipped by 2 bases and J by 7 bases; unmatched bases: 11. The germline V gene encodes CDR1 GTSNPN and CDR2 SVGIG (reference sequence).